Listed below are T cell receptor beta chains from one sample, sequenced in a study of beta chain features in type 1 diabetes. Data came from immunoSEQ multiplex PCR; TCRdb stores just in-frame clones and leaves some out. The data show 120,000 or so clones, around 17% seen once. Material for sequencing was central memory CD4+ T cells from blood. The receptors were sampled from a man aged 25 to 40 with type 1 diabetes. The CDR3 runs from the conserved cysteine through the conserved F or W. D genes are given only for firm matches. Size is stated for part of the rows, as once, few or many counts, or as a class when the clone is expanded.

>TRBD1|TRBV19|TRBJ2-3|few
CASTPGTGAADTQYF
TGTGCCAGTACCCCAGGGACAGGGGCGGCAGATACGCAGTATTTT
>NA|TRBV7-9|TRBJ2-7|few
CASSLEAEQYF
TGTGCCAGCAGCTTAGAGGCCGAGCAGTACTTC
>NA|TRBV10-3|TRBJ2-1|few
CAISSEGAEQFF
TGTGCCATCAGTTCCGAGGGTGCTGAGCAGTTCTTC
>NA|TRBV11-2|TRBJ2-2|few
CAISLYWGNTGELFF
TGTGCCATCAGCTTATATTGGGGTAACACCGGGGAGCTGTTTTTT
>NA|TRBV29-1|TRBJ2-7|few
CSGSLQGYEQYF
TGCAGCGGATCATTACAGGGCTACGAGCAGTACTTC
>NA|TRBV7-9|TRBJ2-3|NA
CASSSLGLEDTQYF
TGTGCCAGCAGCTCCCTTGGGCTAGAGGATACGCAGTATTTT
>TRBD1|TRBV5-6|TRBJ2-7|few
CASSRGMGQSYEQYF
TGTGCCAGCAGCCGAGGAATGGGACAGTCCTACGAGCAGTACTTC
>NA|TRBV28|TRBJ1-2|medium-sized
CASSLRDYGYTF
TGTGCCAGCAGTTTGAGGGACTATGGCTACACCTTC
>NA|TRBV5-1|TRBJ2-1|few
CASSPVSYNEQFF
TGCGCCAGCAGCCCCGTTAGCTACAATGAGCAGTTCTTC
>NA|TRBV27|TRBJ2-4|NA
CASSSLAQNIQYF
TGTGCCAGCAGTTCGCTGGCCCAAAACATTCAGTACTTC
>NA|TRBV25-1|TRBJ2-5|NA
CASSESRTVYQETQYF
TGTGCCAGCAGTGAATCTCGGACTGTGTACCAAGAGACCCAGTACTTC